Listed here are 22 T cell receptor beta chains from one sample, sequenced in a study of TIL therapy for anti-PD-1-resistant metastatic lung cancer. The sample's time point: pre-treatment sample, taken before nivolumab and TIL therapy. This was the immunoSEQ v3 assay. Only in-frame clones appear in the TCRdb table, and some are missing; sequencing was by immunoSEQ multiplex PCR. Of 25,000 to 40,000 clones in the sample, about 70% were seen once. Sample: blood, taken at baseline. Every receptor here comes from a woman aged 25-80 years with non-small cell lung cancer.

The chain combines TRBV6-1 with TRBJ2-7; either TRBD1 or TRBD2 may supply D (5 bases each). The length of the CDR3 is 13 residues. V lost 5 bases to trimming and J lost 3 bases, with 11 bases between them. Germline V gives CDR1 MNHNS, CDR2 SASEGT. CDR3 protein: CASSRDPDYEQYF. CDR3 nucleotide sequence: TGTGCCAGCAGTCGGGACCCAGACTACGAGCAGTACTTC.

This clone was counted a few times. The genes are TRBV4-2 and TRBJ1-5; D unclear. CDR3 length equals 13 residues. Germline V gives CDR1 LGHNA, CDR2 YNFKEQ. Trimming took 0 bases from V and 8 from J, leaving 8 bases between them. The CDR3 region is CASSQDPTKPQHF. Here the CDR3 DNA reads TGTGCCAGCAGCCAAGACCCGACGAAGCCCCAGCATTTT.

The chain uses TRBV5-6 and TRBJ2-3; TRBD1 agrees at 10 bases. V lost 5 bases, J lost 3 bases, and 6 bases stayed unmatched. This CDR3 region has 15 residues. CDR1 is SGHDT, CDR2 YYEEEE, per germline. CDR3 residues: CASRQTGGKTDTQYF. The CDR3 nucleotides are TGTGCCAGCAGACAGACAGGGGGCAAAACAGATACGCAGTATTTT.

The rearrangement joins TRBV25-1 to TRBJ2-1; 7 nucleotides match TRBD2. After removal of 1 base from V and 0 bases from J, the junction contained 3 bases not matched to a gene. This CDR3 contains 16 residues. Germline V CDR1 and CDR2: MGHDK, SYGVNS. DNA of the CDR3: TGTGCCAGCAGTGAATGGGGCGGGAGCTCCTACAATGAGCAGTTCTTC. Residues: CASSEWGGSSYNEQFF.

This clone occurred once. For the CDR3, the DNA is TGTGCCAGCAGCCAAGTGGGACTAGGAACAGGCACAGATACGCAGTATTTT. It translates to CASSQVGLGTGTDTQYF. The J gene is TRBJ2-3, the V gene TRBV4-2, with 8 nucleotides matching TRBD2. From germline, CDR1 is LGHNA and CDR2 YNFKEQ. The CDR3 has 17 residues. V was pared by 1 base and J by 1 base, with 7 bases of the junction left unmatched.

This chain uses TRBV7-2 with TRBJ2-2; a possible D gene is TRBD2 (6 bases). Germline V lookup: CDR1 SGHTA, CDR2 FQGNSA. Trimming cost V 4 bases and J 3 bases, with 12 bases left between them. The CDR3 length is 15 residues. The DNA of the CDR3 is TGTGCCAGCAGCTCTAGGCGGGACTACACCGGGGAGCTGTTTTTT. Translated: CASSSRRDYTGELFF.

In DNA form, the CDR3 reads TGTGCCAGTAGGGACAGGGGCAACGAGCAGTACTTC. Its translation is CASRDRGNEQYF. V gene TRBV19 combines with J gene TRBJ2-7; TRBD1 matches at 9 bases. Looked up from germline, CDR1 is LNHDA and CDR2 is SQIVND (reference sequence). This CDR3 has 12 residues. The V segment lost 6 bases and the J segment 5 bases; nucleotides outside the gene matches: 2.

The chain recombines TRBV29-1 with TRBJ2-5, with D perhaps TRBD1 (6 bases). Germline assignment: CDR1 SQVTM and CDR2 ANQGSEA. This CDR3 spans 13 amino acids. V was clipped by 3 bases and J by 5 bases, with 13 bases between them. CDR3 bases: TGCAGCGTTGATATGGGGGCGCGGGAGACCCAGTACTTC. The encoded protein is CSVDMGARETQYF.

The table lists this clone with a count of one. This rearrangement joins TRBV30 to TRBJ2-7; TRBD1 is a possible D gene (5 bases). This CDR3 is 15 amino acids long. CDR1 and CDR2 from the germline V gene are GTSNPN and SVGIG (reference sequence). Trimming took 4 bases from V and 2 from J, leaving 18 bases between them. The CDR3 loop is CAWNKGMGPAYEQYF. The CDR3 nucleotides are TGTGCCTGGAATAAGGGAATGGGGCCGGCCTACGAGCAGTACTTC.

V usage is TRBV9 and J usage is TRBJ1-1; D unresolved. Trimming pared 4 bases from V and 1 base from J, leaving 11 bases between. The CDR3 is 14 residues long. CDR1 is SGDLS, CDR2 YYNGEE, per germline. As DNA, the CDR3 is TGTGCCAGCAGCCGCCCCGGGTCGAACACTGAAGCTTTCTTT. It yields the protein CASSRPGSNTEAFF.

The J gene is TRBJ1-6, the V gene TRBV5-1; D not resolved. Trimming left V 5 bases short and J 8 bases short, with 8 bases between. The CDR3 is made up of 12 amino acids. The germline gives CDR1 SGHRS, CDR2 YFSETQ. CDR3 region: CASRRGDSPLHF. CDR3 nucleotide sequence: TGCGCCAGCAGACGGGGAGATTCACCCCTCCACTTT.

CDR3 sequence reads: CASSRQETQYF. DNA of the CDR3: TGTGCCAGCAGTAGACAAGAGACCCAGTACTTC. This sequence joins TRBV6-5 and TRBJ2-5, with no clear D. The CDR3 length is 11 residues. Deletions cut 5 bases from V and 2 bases from J, with 3 bases between. The germline CDR1 and CDR2 sequences are MNHEY and SVGAGI.

The J gene is TRBJ1-3, the V gene TRBV5-1; a possible D gene is TRBD1 (6 bases). From germline, CDR1 is SGHRS and CDR2 YFSETQ. Trimming took off 9 bases at V and 1 base at J, with 17 bases between the two ends. The CDR3 is 15 residues long. CDR3 sequence (DNA): TGCGCCAACTTACAGGGTCATGCGTCTGGAAACACCATATATTTT. Translation gives CANLQGHASGNTIYF. Complete variable domain (other parts from reference TRBV5-1 and TRBJ1-3): KAGVTQTPRYLIKTRGQQVTLSCSPISGHRSVSWYQQTPGQGLQFLFEYFSETQRNKGNFPGRFSGRQFSNSRSEMNVSTLELGDSALYLCANLQGHASGNTIYFGEGSWLTVV.

This clone was counted a few times. This chain uses TRBV30 with TRBJ1-2; D gene unclear. Germline lookup yields CDR1 GTSNPN and CDR2 SVGIG (reference sequence). This CDR3 has 12 residues. The V gene lost 0 bases and the J gene lost 8 bases, with 10 bases spanning the gap. In DNA form, the CDR3 reads TGTGCCTGGAGTGTACCCCTGGGAGGCTACACCTTC. This gives the protein CAWSVPLGGYTF.

The chain recombines TRBV18 with TRBJ1-5; D possibly corresponds to TRBD1 (5 bases). Germline assignment: CDR1 KGHSH and CDR2 LQKENI. V was shortened by 3 bases and J by 4 bases, with 13 bases between the two germline ends. This CDR3 region has 15 residues. The CDR3 bases are TGTGCCAGCTCACCGGTGACAGTCCAGAATCAGCCCCAGCATTTT. Amino acids: CASSPVTVQNQPQHF.

The chain is built from TRBV19 and TRBJ2-5; TRBD1 or TRBD2 may be the D gene (5 bases each). V was trimmed by 3 bases and J by 4 bases, leaving 15 bases between them. Germline V gene sequence: CDR1 LNHDA, CDR2 SQIVND (reference sequence). This CDR3 region has 15 residues. The CDR3 sequence: CASSIGATLGETQYF. DNA for the CDR3: TGTGCCAGTAGTATCGGGGCTACCTTAGGAGAGACCCAGTACTTC.

The chain combines TRBV18 with TRBJ2-2; D possibly corresponds to TRBD1 (6 bases). The germline V and J ends were trimmed by 3 bases and 1 base, with 9 bases remaining between them. Looked up from germline, CDR1 is KGHSH and CDR2 is LQKENI. There are 15 residues in the CDR3. CDR3: CASSPYRENTGELFF. The CDR3 nucleotides read TGTGCCAGCTCACCGTACAGGGAGAACACCGGGGAGCTGTTTTTT.

V is TRBV19 and J is TRBJ1-5; D gene unclear. This CDR3 has 16 amino acids. The germline CDR1 and CDR2 sequences are LNHDA and SQIVND (reference sequence). V lost 6 bases and J 0 bases, leaving 15 bases between the germline ends. In DNA, the CDR3 is TGTGCCAGTAGGTCCCCGCGCAGAGATAGCAATCAGCCCCAGCATTTT. This gives the protein CASRSPRRDSNQPQHF.

In this sample, this clone turned up a few times. The chain is built from TRBV5-1 and TRBJ2-1, with 8 bases that match TRBD1. From germline, CDR1 is SGHRS and CDR2 YFSETQ. The CDR3 has 13 amino acids. The trim removed 4 bases at V and 14 bases at J, leaving 11 bases unmatched. The CDR3 protein is CASSPEPGGGKFF. As DNA, the CDR3 is TGCGCCAGCAGCCCCGAACCAGGGGGCGGGAAGTTCTTC.

The gene calls are TRBV18 and TRBJ2-6, with D hard to call. The CDR3 contains 15 residues. From germline, CDR1 is KGHSH and CDR2 LQKENI. Trimming cost V 1 base and J 0 bases, with 4 bases left between them. The CDR3: CASSPRDSGANVLTF. CDR3 DNA: TGTGCCAGCTCACCACGCGACTCTGGGGCCAACGTCCTGACTTTC. Full variable domain (remainder filled in from reference TRBV18 and TRBJ2-6): NAGVMQNPRHLVRRRGQEARLRCSPMKGHSHVYWYRQLPEEGLKFMVYLQKENIIDESGMPKERFSAEFPKEGPSILRIQQVVRGDSAAYFCASSPRDSGANVLTFGAGSRLTVL.

This clone appeared a single time. V and J are TRBV2 and TRBJ2-2; D may correspond to TRBD1 or TRBD2 (5 bases each). V was trimmed by 6 bases and J by 5 bases, leaving 10 bases between them. This CDR3 is 13 amino acids long. Germline-derived CDR1 and CDR2 are SNHLY and FYNNEI. CDR3 protein: CASRGDWTGELFF. The DNA of the CDR3 is TGTGCCAGCAGGGGGGATTGGACCGGGGAGCTGTTTTTT.

The chain is built from TRBV9 and TRBJ1-1; D call uncertain. The CDR3 totals 12 residues. Trimming removed 4 bases at V and 3 bases at J, with 7 bases between. Germline V lookup: CDR1 SGDLS, CDR2 YYNGEE. The CDR3 bases are TGTGCCAGCAGCCCCCTGTACACTGAAGCTTTCTTT. This gives the protein CASSPLYTEAFF.